This T cell receptor (beta chain) was profiled in a study of blood T cell repertoires in COVID-19. Across the whole study: Whether acute or convalescent, the COVID-19 samples came from the United States, Italy and Spain. T cells, B-cell-depleted T cells, or PBMCs provided the cDNA or gDNA that served as material.

Trimming stripped 4 bases from V and 5 bases from J, with 13 bases between. CDR1 and CDR2 from the germline V gene are LNHNV and YYDKDF (reference sequence). The CDR3 covers 14 residues. Clones were read by immunoSEQ multiplex PCR, and TCRdb kept only the in-frame ones, dropping some. This sample has about 20,000 clones, with roughly 81% found just once. The chain recombines TRBV15 with TRBJ2-3; possible D gene TRBD2, 6 bases. Sequenced input: peripheral blood. This sequence originates from a human donor with active COVID-19. The donor label of this sample is uncertain. CDR3 DNA: TGTGCCACCAGCATTACCGGGAGAGGAGATACGCAGTATTTT. Protein product: CATSITGRGDTQYF.